Below are 26 T cell receptor beta chains sequenced from a single sample in a study of a mutant IDH1 vaccine in newly diagnosed glioma. This sample's time point: week 5, during vaccination. Doses comprised 300 ug of mutant IDH1 20-mer peptide each, plus topical imiquimod. These TCRs are of unknown antigen specificity. Using immunoSEQ multiplex PCR, the repertoire was profiled, and TCRdb retains in-frame clones only, with some absent. The table lists around 58,000 clones, about 80% of them singletons. Material: PBMCs, obtained from a glioma patient whose treatment included an IDH1 peptide vaccine. Receptor source: a man younger than 45 with glioma.

The rearrangement links TRBV5-1 to TRBJ2-7, with D tentatively TRBD1 or TRBD2 (5 bases each). With 1 base removed from V and 6 bases from J, the gap between germline ends came to 17 bases. Germline values: CDR1 SGHRS, CDR2 YFSETQ. The CDR3 sequence is 15 residues long. CDR3 amino acids: CASSLTGTVSREQYF. In DNA form, the CDR3 reads TGCGCCAGCAGCTTGACCGGGACGGTAAGCCGCGAGCAGTACTTC.

This rearrangement joins TRBV30 to TRBJ2-7; possibly TRBD1 for D (5 bases). The CDR3 consists of 11 residues. Germline CDR1 GTSNPN, CDR2 SVGIG (reference sequence). V shed 2 bases and J shed 9 bases, with 11 bases lying between them. The DNA for the CDR3 is TGTGCCTGGAGTCCCGGCCAGGGGCAGTACTTC. Protein sequence: CAWSPGQGQYF. The whole variable domain, filled in from reference TRBV30 and TRBJ2-7, reads SQTIHQWPATLVQPVGSPLSLECTVEGTSNPNLYWYRQAAGRGLQLLFYSVGIGQISSEVPQNLSASRPQDRQFILSSKKLLLSDSGFYLCAWSPGQGQYFGPGTRLTVT.

In this sample, this clone turned up a few times. This chain links TRBV4-2 with TRBJ2-5; perhaps TRBD2 as D (7 bases). Germline values: CDR1 LGHNA, CDR2 YNFKEQ. The CDR3 has 17 amino acids. Trimming stripped 0 bases from V and 4 bases from J, with 18 bases between. CDR3 nucleotide sequence: TGTGCCAGCAGCCAAGATGGCGGGGGCAGGGGAGGAGAGACCCAGTACTTC. Translated, it gives CASSQDGGGRGGETQYF.

In this sample, this clone turned up once. The chain carries TRBV6-4 and TRBJ2-3; 9 nucleotides match TRBD2. With 0 bases clipped from V and 1 base from J, the junction kept 2 bases outside the gene matches. The CDR3 loop spans 16 amino acids. Per germline, CDR1 MRHNA and CDR2 SNTAGT. Here the CDR3 reads CASSDSGGGGTDTQYF. The CDR3 nucleotides are TGTGCCAGCAGTGACTCAGGCGGGGGGGGCACAGATACGCAGTATTTT.

The chain carries TRBV5-6 and TRBJ1-4; D is perhaps TRBD1 (6 bases). This CDR3 has 15 amino acids. Deletions cut 1 base from V and 4 bases from J, with 11 bases between. Germline V lookup: CDR1 SGHDT, CDR2 YYEEEE. The CDR3 DNA follows: TGTGCCAGCAGCTTGTGGGCAGGGGTTAATGAAAAACTGTTTTTT. As protein: CASSLWAGVNEKLFF.

This clone has only a few counts. V usage is TRBV2 and J usage is TRBJ2-2; no firm D call. The V end was cut by 0 bases, the J end by 6 bases, with 11 bases between. CDR3 length: 15 amino acids. The V gene's germline CDR1 is SNHLY and CDR2 FYNNEI. The DNA of the CDR3 is TGTGCCAGCAGTGAAGCTAGGACGCCAGCCGGGGAGCTGTTTTTT. Its translation: CASSEARTPAGELFF.

CDR3 coding DNA: TGTGCCAGCAGTTTATTACTTCGAGTATCCTCTGAAGCTTTCTTT. Protein sequence: CASSLLLRVSSEAFF. The chain is built from TRBV28 and TRBJ1-1, with unresolved D. The germline gives CDR1 MDHEN, CDR2 SYDVKM. V was clipped by 1 base and J by 6 bases, with 15 bases between them. The CDR3 totals 15 residues.

The chain recombines TRBV7-9 with TRBJ2-5; D gene unclear. V was clipped by 5 bases and J by 2 bases, with 3 bases between them. The CDR3 spans 11 residues. Germline assignment: CDR1 SEHNR and CDR2 FQNEAQ (reference sequence). CDR3 sequence: CASSGQETQYF. The CDR3 DNA follows: TGTGCCAGCAGCGGGCAAGAGACCCAGTACTTC.

The chain links TRBV27 to TRBJ2-3; D not certain. This CDR3 contains 13 residues. Germline CDR1 and CDR2: MNHEY and SMNVEV (reference sequence). V lost 6 bases and J lost 7, with 14 bases in between. This chain's CDR3 is CASRDRIDYTQYF. The DNA of the CDR3 is TGTGCCAGCAGGGACCGGATTGATTATACGCAGTATTTT.

The V gene is TRBV6-5, the J gene TRBJ1-1, with D perhaps matching TRBD1 (5 bases). The CDR3 loop spans 13 amino acids. Germline V gene lookup returns CDR1 MNHEY and CDR2 SVGAGI. V lost 6 bases and J 0 bases, leaving 8 bases between the germline ends. Here the CDR3 DNA reads TGTGCCAGCAGACGACAGATGAACACTGAAGCTTTCTTT. Translation: CASRRQMNTEAFF.

The V call is TRBV5-5, the J call TRBJ2-7; TRBD1 matches 10 bases. The CDR3 has 16 amino acids. Germline assignment: CDR1 SGHKS and CDR2 YYEKEE (reference sequence). With V trimmed by 2 bases and J by 0 bases, 5 bases remained unmatched. DNA of the CDR3: TGTGCCAGCAGCTTAACCGGGACAGGGGACTCCTACGAGCAGTACTTC. Encoded protein: CASSLTGTGDSYEQYF.

The chain is built from TRBV2 and TRBJ2-7; D may be TRBD2 (6 bases). Trimming took 8 bases from V and 4 from J, leaving 6 bases between them. This CDR3 has 10 residues. The germline V gene encodes CDR1 SNHLY and CDR2 FYNNEI. The CDR3 sequence: CASGGYEQYF. The CDR3 nucleotides are TGTGCCAGCGGGGGGTACGAGCAGTACTTC.

The V and J genes are TRBV29-1 and TRBJ2-1; D possibly corresponds to TRBD1 (6 bases). Trimming removed 6 bases at V and 7 bases at J, with 19 bases between. CDR1 is SQVTM, CDR2 ANQGSEA, per germline. CDR3 length: 14 amino acids. CDR3 bases: TGCAGCGTCCCAGGGGACGTCGGGACAAATGAGCAGTTCTTC. Translating it yields CSVPGDVGTNEQFF.

The chain recombines TRBV7-2 with TRBJ2-6; 7 bases align to TRBD1. The germline CDR1 and CDR2 sequences are SGHTA and FQGNSA. V was clipped by 4 bases and J by 0 bases; unmatched bases: 6. The CDR3 covers 17 residues. The CDR3 spells CASSSKGGSSGANVLTF. The CDR3, as DNA: TGTGCCAGCAGCTCCAAAGGGGGCAGCTCTGGGGCCAACGTCCTGACTTTC.

This sequence joins TRBV10-3 and TRBJ1-6; D not certain. Germline V gives CDR1 ENHRY, CDR2 SYGVKD. The CDR3 covers 15 residues. The ends were cut back, 6 bases at V and 6 bases at J, with 15 bases in the middle. Here the CDR3 DNA reads TGTGCCATCAGCCGGTTAACCGAGGGTAATTCACCCCTCCACTTT. Translating it yields CAISRLTEGNSPLHF.

The J gene is TRBJ2-7, the V gene TRBV7-2; 10 bases map to TRBD1. This CDR3 region has 16 residues. Germline V gene lookup returns CDR1 SGHTA and CDR2 FQGNSA. With 5 bases clipped from V and 0 bases from J, the junction kept 7 bases outside the gene matches. CDR3 residues: CASSQSGTGASYEQYF. In nucleotides, the CDR3 is TGTGCCAGCAGCCAATCAGGGACAGGGGCCTCCTACGAGCAGTACTTC.

V is TRBV4-1 and J is TRBJ2-1; tentative D call: TRBD1 (6 bases). This CDR3 contains 16 residues. V was cut by 0 bases and J by 4 bases, with 13 bases left in between. The germline V gene encodes CDR1 MGHRA and CDR2 YSYEKL. CDR3 coding DNA: TGCGCCAGCAGCCAAGAAGTGGGGGCGGAGTACAATGAGCAGTTCTTC. As protein: CASSQEVGAEYNEQFF.

The rearrangement joins TRBV7-6 to TRBJ1-1; possible D gene TRBD1, 5 bases. V was shortened by 1 base and J by 5 bases, with 8 bases between the two germline ends. This CDR3 spans 13 amino acids. Germline V gene data show CDR1 as SGHVS and CDR2 as FNYEAQ. Here the CDR3 reads CASSLVPGTEAFF. In DNA form, the CDR3 reads TGTGCCAGCAGCTTAGTCCCAGGGACTGAAGCTTTCTTT.

As to this clone: The sample has other DNA sequences that encode this CDR3 too. The chain uses TRBV5-1 and TRBJ1-2, with D unclear. This CDR3 spans 15 amino acids. Germline lookup yields CDR1 SGHRS and CDR2 YFSETQ. V was clipped by 0 bases and J by 2 bases, with 11 bases between them. The CDR3 loop reads CASSLESEGNYGYTF. The CDR3 DNA reads TGCGCCAGCAGCTTGGAATCGGAAGGGAACTATGGCTACACCTTC.

The chain has TRBV5-8 and TRBJ2-7, with 9 bases matching TRBD1. Germline V gene sequence: CDR1 SGHTS, CDR2 YDEGEE. The V segment lost 4 bases and the J segment 10 bases; nucleotides outside the gene matches: 12. The CDR3 length is 14 residues. The CDR3 region is CASSERDRASAQYF. For the CDR3, the DNA is TGTGCCAGCAGCGAGCGGGACAGGGCCTCTGCCCAGTACTTC. Combining the CDR3 with reference TRBV5-8 and TRBJ2-7 gives the whole variable domain EAGVTQSPTHLIKTRGQQATLRCSPISGHTSVYWYQQALGLGLQFLLWYDEGEERNRGNFPPRFSGRQFPNYSSELNVNALELEDSALYLCASSERDRASAQYFGPGTRLTVT.

This chain joins TRBV28 and TRBJ2-6; D call uncertain. In germline, CDR1 is MDHEN, CDR2 SYDVKM. V lost 1 base to trimming and J lost 0 bases, with 4 bases between them. This CDR3 comprises 15 residues. CDR3 sequence (DNA): TGTGCCAGCAGTTTATTGGTCTCTGGGGCCAACGTCCTGACTTTC. Amino acids: CASSLLVSGANVLTF.

The genes are TRBV7-8 and TRBJ1-1; no definite D call. Trimming removed 2 bases from V and 0 bases from J, with 7 bases in between. The length of the CDR3 is 14 residues. The V gene's germline CDR1 is SGHVS and CDR2 FQNEAQ. The CDR3 region is CASSLPDMNTEAFF. DNA of the CDR3: TGTGCCAGCAGCTTACCAGACATGAACACTGAAGCTTTCTTT.

The chain recombines TRBV2 with TRBJ2-5; D may correspond to TRBD1 or TRBD2 (5 bases each). From germline, CDR1 is SNHLY and CDR2 FYNNEI. CDR3 length equals 14 residues. Trimming pared 6 bases from V and 5 bases from J, leaving 16 bases between. As DNA, the CDR3 is TGTGCCAGCAGCTCAATGGGACCGATGGAGACCCAGTACTTC. Translating it yields CASSSMGPMETQYF.

The V and J genes are TRBV6-5 and TRBJ2-7; 8 nucleotides align to TRBD2. The CDR3 sequence is 16 residues long. With V trimmed by 2 bases and J by 6 bases, 12 bases remained unmatched. CDR1 is MNHEY, CDR2 SVGAGI, per germline. The CDR3 DNA reads TGTGCCAGCAGTTACGTTTCCACTAGCGGCCTTCGCGAGCAGTACTTC. Amino acid sequence: CASSYVSTSGLREQYF.

This sequence joins TRBV18 and TRBJ2-3; D perhaps matches TRBD1 (5 bases). CDR3 length: 17 amino acids. Between the trimmed V and J ends, which lost 0 bases and 2 bases, there was a span of 15 bases. Germline lookup yields CDR1 KGHSH and CDR2 LQKENI. The CDR3 loop reads CASSPPLAQGPTDTQYF. CDR3 nucleotides: TGTGCCAGCTCACCACCATTGGCGCAGGGCCCCACAGATACGCAGTATTTT.

This chain connects TRBV14 to TRBJ1-2; perhaps TRBD1 as D (5 bases). Trimming removed 5 bases from V and 3 bases from J, with 10 bases in between. Germline CDR1 is SGHDN and CDR2 is FVKESK. The length of the CDR3 is 13 residues. The CDR3 DNA is TGTGCCAGCAGCAGACCCAGGGACTATGGCTACACCTTC. It translates to CASSRPRDYGYTF. Together with reference TRBV14 and TRBJ1-2, the CDR3 gives the full variable domain: EAGVTQFPSHSVIEKGQTVTLRCDPISGHDNLYWYRRVMGKEIKFLLHFVKESKQDESGMPNNRFLAERTGGTYSTLKVQPAELEDSGVYFCASSRPRDYGYTFGSGTRLTVV.